This T cell receptor (beta chain) is drawn from a study of blood T cell repertoires in COVID-19. Looking at the study overall: Acute and convalescent COVID-19 samples came from the United States, Italy and Spain. Nucleic acid was either cDNA or gDNA, and it came from T cells, B-cell-depleted T cells, or PBMCs.

The repertoire was sequenced with immunoSEQ multiplex PCR; TCRdb's copy has only in-frame clones and lacks some. The sample yields over 200,000 clones, around 89% seen once. Sequencing used peripheral blood. The source is a woman aged 40 to 55 who had recovered from COVID-19.

Here the CDR3 reads CASSLFGTHQETQYF. The CDR3 nucleotides are TGTGCCAGCAGTTTATTCGGGACTCACCAAGAGACCCAGTACTTC. The chain couples TRBV27 to TRBJ2-5, with D maybe TRBD2 (6 bases). Trimming stripped 1 base from V and 0 bases from J, with 9 bases between. Germline V CDR1 and CDR2: MNHEY, SMNVEV (reference sequence). This CDR3 is built from 15 residues.